This T cell receptor beta chain was sequenced during a study of CXCR3-negative and CXCR3-positive naive CD8 T cells. For the study at large: TRB reads totalled about 140 million, about 1.5 +/- 0.3 million per library. Study outcomes and limitations: Against CXCR3-negative naive cells, CXCR3-positive naive cells showed more hydrophobic TRB CDR3s.

CD8+ T cell subsets were each sorted in triplicate, hundreds of thousands of cells apiece. As to this clonotype: The antigen is undetermined.

This CDR3 is built from 17 residues. The germline gives CDR1 MNHEY, CDR2 SMNVEV (reference sequence). All TRB cDNA libraries came from 5' RACE performed with UMI labels. Reprocessing the 5' RACE reads, TCRdb reports a single entry for every CDR3 protein and omits DNA. Recorded here are more than 100,000 distinct CDR3 sequences; the top ten clones represent 0.4% to 0.5%. The TCR comes from a human donor in good health. Some clones in this sample may be carry-over from other donors' samples. Sequenced input: naive CXCR3+ CD8+ T cells from blood. Subset specified: CD45RO-CCR7+CD27+CD95- naive CD8+ T cells expressing CXCR3 (TNR3+). V usage is TRBV27 and J usage is TRBJ2-7; the TCRdb D gene call, TRBD2, has no DNA to confirm it. The CDR3 spells CASSLGTSGRSPWEQYF.